Listed here is a single TCR beta chain. The antigen remains unidentified. With no exception, relapse followed autologous stem cell transplantation in all patients, and brentuximab vedotin exposure varied. The sample originates from a study of PD-1 blockade in classical Hodgkin lymphoma. TCRdb's copy holds only in-frame clones and misses some; the assay was immunoSEQ multiplex PCR. The profile shows fewer than 100,000 clones, around nine tenths of them singletons. Overall study findings and caveats: It was among complete responders that baseline diversity resembled that of newly diagnosed patients. Healthy donors were reported to have higher baseline TCR diversity than newly diagnosed patients.

The sequence came from a human donor with classical Hodgkin lymphoma. This material consisted of peripheral blood mononuclear cells (PBMCs), taken at baseline.

The CDR3 loop is CASSGSPHAGAYEQYF. The CDR3 DNA follows: TGTGCCAGCAGCGGGAGCCCTCACGCAGGGGCCTACGAGCAGTACTTC. The chain joins TRBV9 to TRBJ2-7; a weak D match, TRBD1 (6 bases). The germline V gene encodes CDR1 SGDLS and CDR2 YYNGEE. This CDR3 is built from 16 residues. The V end was cut by 3 bases, the J end by 2 bases, with 18 bases between.